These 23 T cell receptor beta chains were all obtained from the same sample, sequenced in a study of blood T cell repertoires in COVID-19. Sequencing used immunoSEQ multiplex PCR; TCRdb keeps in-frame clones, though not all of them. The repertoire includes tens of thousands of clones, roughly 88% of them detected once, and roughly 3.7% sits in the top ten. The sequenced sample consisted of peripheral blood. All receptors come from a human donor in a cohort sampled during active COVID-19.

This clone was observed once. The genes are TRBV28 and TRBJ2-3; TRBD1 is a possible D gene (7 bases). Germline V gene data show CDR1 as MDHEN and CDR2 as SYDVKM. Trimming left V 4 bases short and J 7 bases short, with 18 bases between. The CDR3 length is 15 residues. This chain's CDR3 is CASSSGQIGGNTQYF. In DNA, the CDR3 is TGTGCCAGCAGTTCGGGACAGATAGGGGGGAATACGCAGTATTTT.

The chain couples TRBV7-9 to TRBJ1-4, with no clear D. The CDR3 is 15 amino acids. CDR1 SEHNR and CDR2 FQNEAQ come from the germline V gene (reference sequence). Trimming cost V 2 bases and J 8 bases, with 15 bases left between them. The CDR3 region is CASSLSGVREEKLFF. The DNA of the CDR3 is TGTGCCAGCAGCTTATCAGGAGTTCGGGAAGAAAAACTGTTTTTT.

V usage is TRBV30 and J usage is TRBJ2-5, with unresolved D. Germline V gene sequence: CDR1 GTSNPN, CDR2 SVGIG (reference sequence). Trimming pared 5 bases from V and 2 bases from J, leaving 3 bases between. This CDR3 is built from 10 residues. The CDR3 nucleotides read TGTGCCTGGGCACAAGAGACCCAGTACTTC. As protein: CAWAQETQYF.

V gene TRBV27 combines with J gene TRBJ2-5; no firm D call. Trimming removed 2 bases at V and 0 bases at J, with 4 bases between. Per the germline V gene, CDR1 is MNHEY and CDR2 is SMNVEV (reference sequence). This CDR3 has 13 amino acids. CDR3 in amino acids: CASSLNYQETQYF. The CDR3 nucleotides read TGTGCCAGCAGTTTAAACTACCAAGAGACCCAGTACTTC.

In nucleotides, the CDR3 is TGTGCCAGCAGCTTCGGCGGGGGGGCTTTAGAGACCCAGTACTTC. Amino acid sequence: CASSFGGGALETQYF. The chain recombines TRBV7-2 with TRBJ2-5; 9 nucleotides agree with TRBD2. The CDR3 extends over 15 amino acids. CDR1 is SGHTA and CDR2 is FQGNSA in the germline V gene. J gave up 4 bases and V 3 bases, and 6 bases lay outside the gene matches.

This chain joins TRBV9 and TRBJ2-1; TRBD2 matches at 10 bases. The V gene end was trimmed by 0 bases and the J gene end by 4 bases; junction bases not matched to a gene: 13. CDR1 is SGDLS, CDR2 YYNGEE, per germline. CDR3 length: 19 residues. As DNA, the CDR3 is TGTGCCAGCAGCGTAGGTCTGAGGAGCGGGGGGGCGACATACAATGAGCAGTTCTTC. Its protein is CASSVGLRSGGATYNEQFF.

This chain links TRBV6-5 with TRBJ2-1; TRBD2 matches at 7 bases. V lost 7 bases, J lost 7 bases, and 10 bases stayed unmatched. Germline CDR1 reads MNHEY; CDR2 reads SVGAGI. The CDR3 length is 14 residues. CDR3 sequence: CASIAPGTNNEQFF. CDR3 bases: TGTGCCAGCATCGCCCCCGGGACTAATAATGAGCAGTTCTTC.

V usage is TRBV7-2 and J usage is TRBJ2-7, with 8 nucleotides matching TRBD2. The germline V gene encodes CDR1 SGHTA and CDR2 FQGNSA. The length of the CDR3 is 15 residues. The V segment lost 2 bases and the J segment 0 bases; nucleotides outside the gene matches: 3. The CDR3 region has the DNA TGTGCCAGCAGCTTATCCGGGACTAGCTCCTACGAGCAGTACTTC. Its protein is CASSLSGTSSYEQYF.

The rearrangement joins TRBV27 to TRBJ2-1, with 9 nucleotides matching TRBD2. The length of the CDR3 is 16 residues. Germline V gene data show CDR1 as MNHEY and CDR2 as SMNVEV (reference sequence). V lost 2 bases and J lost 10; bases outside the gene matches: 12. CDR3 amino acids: CASSLLAGLANREQFF. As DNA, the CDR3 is TGTGCCAGCAGTTTACTAGCGGGACTAGCTAACAGGGAGCAGTTCTTC.

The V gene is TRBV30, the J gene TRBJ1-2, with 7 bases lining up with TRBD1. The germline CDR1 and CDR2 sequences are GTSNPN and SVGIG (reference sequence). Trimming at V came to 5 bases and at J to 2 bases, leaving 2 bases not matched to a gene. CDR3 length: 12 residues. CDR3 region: CAWETGNYGYTF. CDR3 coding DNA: TGTGCCTGGGAGACAGGGAACTATGGCTACACCTTC.

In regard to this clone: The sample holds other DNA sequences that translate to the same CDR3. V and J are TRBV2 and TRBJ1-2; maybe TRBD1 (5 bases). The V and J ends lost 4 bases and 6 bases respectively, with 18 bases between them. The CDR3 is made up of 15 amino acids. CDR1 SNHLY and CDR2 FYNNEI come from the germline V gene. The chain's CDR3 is CASSVWGVGRDGYTF. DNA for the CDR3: TGTGCCAGCAGTGTATGGGGGGTTGGTCGGGATGGCTACACCTTC.

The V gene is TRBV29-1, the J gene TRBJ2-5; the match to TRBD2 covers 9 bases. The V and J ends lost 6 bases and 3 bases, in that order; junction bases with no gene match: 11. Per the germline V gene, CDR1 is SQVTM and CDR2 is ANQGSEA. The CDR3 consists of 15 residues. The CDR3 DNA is TGCAGCGTAGTGGCGGGGGGGTTCGTGAAAGAGACCCAGTACTTC. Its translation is CSVVAGGFVKETQYF.

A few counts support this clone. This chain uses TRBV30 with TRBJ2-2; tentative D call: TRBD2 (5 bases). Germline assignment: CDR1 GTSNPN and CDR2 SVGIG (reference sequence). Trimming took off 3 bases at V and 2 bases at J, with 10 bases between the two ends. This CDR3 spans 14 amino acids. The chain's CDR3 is CAWRPGYNTGELFF. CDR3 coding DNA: TGTGCCTGGAGACCGGGGTACAACACCGGGGAGCTGTTTTTT.

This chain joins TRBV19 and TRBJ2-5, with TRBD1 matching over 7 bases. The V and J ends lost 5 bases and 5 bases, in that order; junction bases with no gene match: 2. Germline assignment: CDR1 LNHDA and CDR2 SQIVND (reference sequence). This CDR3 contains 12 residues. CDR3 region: CASSRRGETQYF. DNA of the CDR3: TGTGCCAGTAGTCGCAGGGGGGAGACCCAGTACTTC.

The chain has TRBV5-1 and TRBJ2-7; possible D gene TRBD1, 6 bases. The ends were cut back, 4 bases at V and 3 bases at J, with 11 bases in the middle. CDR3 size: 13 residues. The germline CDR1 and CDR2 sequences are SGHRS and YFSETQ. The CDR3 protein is CASSTGHGYEQYF. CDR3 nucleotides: TGCGCCAGCAGCACGGGACACGGCTACGAGCAGTACTTC.

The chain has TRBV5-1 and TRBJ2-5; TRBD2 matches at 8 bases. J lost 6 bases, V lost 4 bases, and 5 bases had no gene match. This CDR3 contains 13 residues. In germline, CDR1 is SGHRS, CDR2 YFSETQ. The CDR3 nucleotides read TGCGCCAGCAGCGAGGCGGGAGGAAAGACCCAGTACTTC. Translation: CASSEAGGKTQYF.

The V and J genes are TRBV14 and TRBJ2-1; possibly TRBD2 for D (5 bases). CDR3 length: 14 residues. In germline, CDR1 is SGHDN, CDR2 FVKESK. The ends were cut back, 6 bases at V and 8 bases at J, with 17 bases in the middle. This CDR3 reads CASRRVGRTDEQFF. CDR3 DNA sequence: TGTGCCAGCAGGCGAGTAGGGAGAACCGATGAGCAGTTCTTC.

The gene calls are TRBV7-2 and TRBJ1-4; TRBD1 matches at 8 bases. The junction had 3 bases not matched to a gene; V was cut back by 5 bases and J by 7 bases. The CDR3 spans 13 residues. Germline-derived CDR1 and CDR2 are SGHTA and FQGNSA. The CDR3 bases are TGTGCCAGCAGCACCGACAGGGGTGAAAAACTGTTTTTT. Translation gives CASSTDRGEKLFF. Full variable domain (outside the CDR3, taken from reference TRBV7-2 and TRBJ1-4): GAGVSQSPSNKVTEKGKDVELRCDPISGHTALYWYRQSLGQGLEFLIYFQGNSAPDKSGLPSDRFSAERTGGSVSTLTIQRTQQEDSAVYLCASSTDRGEKLFFGSGTQLSVL.

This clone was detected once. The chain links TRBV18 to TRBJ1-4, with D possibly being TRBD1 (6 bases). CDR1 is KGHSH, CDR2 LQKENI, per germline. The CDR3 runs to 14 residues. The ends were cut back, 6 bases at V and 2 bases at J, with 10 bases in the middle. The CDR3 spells CASSQRGTNEKLFF. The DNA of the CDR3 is TGTGCCAGCTCTCAAAGGGGGACTAATGAAAAACTGTTTTTT.

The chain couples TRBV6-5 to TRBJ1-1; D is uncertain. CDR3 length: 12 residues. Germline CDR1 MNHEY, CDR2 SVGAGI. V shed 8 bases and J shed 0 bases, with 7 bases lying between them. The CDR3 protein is CASSLMNTEAFF. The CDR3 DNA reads TGTGCCAGCTCCCTAATGAACACTGAAGCTTTCTTT.

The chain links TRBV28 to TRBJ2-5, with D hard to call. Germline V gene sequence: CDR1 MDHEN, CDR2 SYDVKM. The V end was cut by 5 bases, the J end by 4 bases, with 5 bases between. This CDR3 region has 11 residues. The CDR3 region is CASSPGETQYF. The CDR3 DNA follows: TGTGCCAGCAGTCCCGGAGAGACCCAGTACTTC.

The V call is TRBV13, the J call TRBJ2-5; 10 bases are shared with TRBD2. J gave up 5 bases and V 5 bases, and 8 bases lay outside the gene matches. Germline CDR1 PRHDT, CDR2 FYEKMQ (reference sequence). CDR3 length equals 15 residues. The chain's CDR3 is CASSPALAGVETQYF. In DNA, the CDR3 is TGTGCCAGCAGCCCCGCCCTAGCGGGAGTGGAGACCCAGTACTTC.

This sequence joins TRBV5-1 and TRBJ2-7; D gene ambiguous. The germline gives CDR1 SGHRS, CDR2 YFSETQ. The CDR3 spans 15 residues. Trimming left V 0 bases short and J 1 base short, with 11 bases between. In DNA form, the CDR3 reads TGCGCCAGCAGCTTGGAAACTACACCTTCCTACGAGCAGTACTTC. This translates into CASSLETTPSYEQYF.